Presented here are 20 T cell receptor beta chains from one specimen sequenced in a study of T-cell memory formation after mild COVID-19 (dated by TCRdb to the early 2020s). Receptors were amplified or captured by 5' RACE. Instrument used: Illumina NovaSeq 6000. TCRdb passed the public sequencing reads through fastp at Q25 and MiXCR, retaining productive beta sequences. When rows share a CDR3 protein, they turn into one entry using the most common DNA and genes. The sample profile shows approximately 560,000 distinct CDR3 sequences; around 15% of them were found once. The ten largest clones take up about 7.4% of the sample. The material sequenced was PBMCs or a T cell subset sorted from them (not recorded which). The source is an adult woman who had mild COVID-19 (a few samples of this study predate the infection). The sample titles of this study are shuffled in the database, so cell type and time point are left out; the donor was told from shared clones.

The J gene is TRBJ2-7, the V gene TRBV6-7; perhaps TRBD2 as D (6 bases). TRBV6-7 has ORF status, its function being uncertain. The CDR3 has 12 residues. V shed 8 bases and J shed 0 bases, with 8 bases lying between them. This CDR3 is CASGGFSYEQYF. CDR3 nucleotide sequence: TGTGCCAGCGGGGGGTTCTCCTACGAGCAGTACTTC.

The rearrangement joins TRBV7-3 to TRBJ2-1, with TRBD2 identical over 8 bases. From germline, CDR1 is SGHTA and CDR2 FQGTGA. J was trimmed by 10 bases and V by 2 bases; bases with no gene match: 10. This CDR3 spans 15 amino acids. The CDR3 DNA follows: TGTGCCAGCAGCTTAGTAGCGGGAACACGCCTAGAGCAGTTCTTC. This encodes CASSLVAGTRLEQFF.

The chain employs TRBV6-1 and TRBJ2-7, with D perhaps TRBD1 (5 bases). Trimming shortened V by 6 bases and J by 2 bases, and 17 bases separated the two germline ends. This CDR3 has 15 amino acids. The germline V gene has CDR1 MNHNS and CDR2 SASEGT. The CDR3 DNA reads TGTGCCAGCAGCCCCGGGCAGGGTGCTACCTACGAGCAGTACTTC. Encoded protein: CASSPGQGATYEQYF.

This clonotype was observed once. This chain uses TRBV5-1 with TRBJ1-4, with TRBD1 matching 8 bases. The CDR3 totals 17 residues. Germline CDR1 is SGHRS and CDR2 is YFSETQ. Germline trimming cut 4 bases from V and 4 bases from J; bases unmatched to any gene: 12. CDR3 sequence: CASSPGQGAWGNEKLFF. CDR3 nucleotide sequence: TGCGCCAGCAGCCCGGGCCAGGGGGCTTGGGGTAATGAAAAACTGTTTTTT.

This clonotype has more than one count but fewer than ten. The gene calls are TRBV20-1 and TRBJ1-1; perhaps TRBD1 as D (5 bases). Deletions cut 7 bases from V and 1 base from J, with 10 bases between. CDR3 length: 12 amino acids. From germline, CDR1 is DFQATT and CDR2 SNEGSKA (reference sequence). The DNA of the CDR3 is TGCAGTGTAGGGGAAACGAACACTGAAGCTTTCTTT. Protein: CSVGETNTEAFF.

This clonotype has just one count. The rearrangement uses TRBV7-2 and TRBJ1-1; possibly TRBD1 for D (5 bases). Per the germline V gene, CDR1 is SGHTA and CDR2 is FQGNSA. V lost 4 bases and J 1 base, leaving 13 bases between the germline ends. The CDR3 runs to 15 residues. This CDR3 is CASSSGIWANTEAFF. CDR3 nucleotides: TGTGCCAGCAGCTCAGGGATTTGGGCGAACACTGAAGCTTTCTTT.

This clonotype has only a few counts. The J gene is TRBJ1-1, the V gene TRBV20-1, with D tentatively TRBD1 (5 bases). Trimming cost V 0 bases and J 5 bases, with 22 bases left between them. The CDR3 has 17 amino acids. Germline CDR1 is DFQATT and CDR2 is SNEGSKA (reference sequence). The CDR3 DNA reads TGCAGTGCTAGAGATCCGGTCAGGAGGGGACCAGTGACTGAAGCTTTCTTT. Translation: CSARDPVRRGPVTEAFF.

The V gene is TRBV18, the J gene TRBJ1-4; possibly TRBD1 for D (6 bases). V lost 3 bases, J lost 6 bases, and 8 bases lay in between. The germline V gene encodes CDR1 KGHSH and CDR2 LQKENI. This CDR3 region has 13 residues. CDR3 DNA sequence: TGTGCCAGCTCACCGCGGACAGATGAAAAACTGTTTTTT. Translation gives CASSPRTDEKLFF. The full variable domain, with the rest looked up from reference TRBV18 and TRBJ1-4, is NAGVMQNPRHLVRRRGQEARLRCSPMKGHSHVYWYRQLPEEGLKFMVYLQKENIIDESGMPKERFSAEFPKEGPSILRIQQVVRGDSAAYFCASSPRTDEKLFFGSGTQLSVL.

The V gene is TRBV27, the J gene TRBJ1-2; no clear D. The CDR3 is 13 amino acids. V lost 6 bases, J lost 8 bases, and 16 bases lay in between. Germline CDR1 is MNHEY and CDR2 is SMNVEV (reference sequence). This chain's CDR3 is CASSLQLNWGYTF. The CDR3 nucleotides are TGTGCCAGCAGCCTACAGCTTAATTGGGGCTACACCTTC.

This sequence joins TRBV2 and TRBJ1-6, with TRBD1 as a possible D gene (6 bases). CDR1 and CDR2 (germline): SNHLY, FYNNEI. The CDR3 length is 15 residues. Deletions cut 1 base from V and 7 bases from J, with 11 bases between. CDR3 sequence: CASSEEQGRNSPLHF. For the CDR3, the DNA is TGTGCCAGCAGTGAAGAACAGGGAAGGAATTCACCCCTCCACTTT.

This clonotype occurred a few times. The rearrangement joins TRBV6-5 to TRBJ2-7; perhaps D is TRBD1 or TRBD2 (7 bases each). The V end lost 2 bases, the J end lost 4 bases, and 12 bases lay between the germline ends. Germline lookup yields CDR1 MNHEY and CDR2 SVGAGI. The CDR3 sequence is 14 residues long. The CDR3 DNA reads as TGTGCCAGCAGTTACCAGGGGGGGCGGTACGAGCAGTACTTC. It codes for CASSYQGGRYEQYF.

This clonotype was found a few times. V is TRBV7-9 and J is TRBJ2-3, with D perhaps TRBD2 (6 bases). The V gene's germline CDR1 is SEHNR and CDR2 FQNEAQ (reference sequence). V dropped 4 bases and J dropped 0 bases, with 11 bases sitting between them. CDR3 length equals 15 residues. DNA of the CDR3: TGTGCCAGCAGCTCAGTGGGACTGAGCACAGATACGCAGTATTTT. Its protein product is CASSSVGLSTDTQYF.

The chain employs TRBV7-2 and TRBJ2-7, with 7 bases fitting TRBD2. Trimming cost V 4 bases and J 4 bases; bases outside gene matches: 10. Germline assignment: CDR1 SGHTA and CDR2 FQGNSA. The CDR3 totals 15 residues. The CDR3: CASSYEGGGNYEQYF. CDR3 in DNA: TGTGCCAGCAGCTACGAGGGCGGGGGAAATTACGAGCAGTACTTC.

The J gene is TRBJ2-4, the V gene TRBV12-3 or TRBV12-4; D is ambiguous. This CDR3 is built from 12 residues. The V end lost 4 bases, the J end lost 9 bases, and 10 bases lay between the germline ends. This CDR3 is CASSSEVVIQYF. CDR3 DNA: TGTGCCAGCAGTTCTGAGGTGGTCATTCAGTACTTC.

The CDR3 here is CASSLDPLALNYNEQFF. For the CDR3, the DNA is TGTGCCAGCAGCTTAGACCCGCTAGCGCTGAACTACAATGAGCAGTTCTTC. The J gene is TRBJ2-1, the V gene TRBV11-2, with D perhaps matching TRBD2 (6 bases). This CDR3 spans 17 amino acids. Germline loops: CDR1 SGHAT, CDR2 FQNNGV. V was shortened by 0 bases and J by 3 bases, with 15 bases between the two germline ends. The complete variable domain, with remaining parts taken from reference TRBV11-2 and TRBJ2-1, reads EAGVAQSPRYKIIEKRQSVAFWCNPISGHATLYWYQQILGQGPKLLIQFQNNGVVDDSQLPKDRFSAERLKGVDSTLKIQPAKLEDSAVYLCASSLDPLALNYNEQFFGPGTRLTVL.

This clonotype was detected only a few times. This chain connects TRBV2 to TRBJ2-3; no reliable D call. Deletions cut 6 bases from V and 6 bases from J, with 7 bases between. Germline CDR1 is SNHLY and CDR2 is FYNNEI. There are 11 residues in the CDR3. CDR3 DNA: TGTGCCAGCAGAACTTGGGATACGCAGTATTTT. Translated, it gives CASRTWDTQYF. Variable domain in full (rest from reference TRBV2 and TRBJ2-3): EPEVTQTPSHQVTQMGQEVILRCVPISNHLYFYWYRQILGQKVEFLVSFYNNEISEKSEIFDDQFSVERPDGSNFTLKIRSTKLEDSAMYFCASRTWDTQYFGPGTRLTVL.

The CDR3: CASSTSYAEAFF. CDR3 nucleotide sequence: TGTGCCAGCAGCACCTCCTACGCTGAAGCTTTCTTT. This chain links TRBV7-9 with TRBJ1-1; no clear D gene. Trimming shortened V by 5 bases and J by 6 bases, and 10 bases separated the two germline ends. Germline CDR1 SEHNR, CDR2 FQNEAQ (reference sequence). The CDR3 consists of 12 residues.

The chain employs TRBV29-1 and TRBJ2-4, with TRBD1 identical over 7 bases. Germline trimming cut 5 bases from V and 8 bases from J; bases unmatched to any gene: 12. This CDR3 is built from 14 residues. Germline V gives CDR1 SQVTM, CDR2 ANQGSEA. CDR3 protein: CSVSQGNGGDIQYF. The DNA of the CDR3 is TGCAGCGTTTCACAGGGGAATGGGGGAGACATTCAGTACTTC.

In its sample, this clonotype was seen a few times. The chain links TRBV5-1 to TRBJ2-7, with a tentative D call TRBD1 (6 bases). Deletions cut 0 bases from V and 2 bases from J, with 9 bases between. The CDR3 totals 14 residues. CDR1 is SGHRS and CDR2 is YFSETQ in the germline V gene. The DNA for the CDR3 is TGCGCCAGCAGCTTGGACAGGACAGCCTACGAGCAGTACTTC. Its translation: CASSLDRTAYEQYF.

A few counts support this clonotype. V gene TRBV9 combines with J gene TRBJ2-5; TRBD1 matches at 12 bases. Germline V gives CDR1 SGDLS, CDR2 YYNGEE. Trimming took 3 bases from V and 4 from J; bases not matched to a gene: 4. The CDR3 has 15 residues. CDR3 residues: CASSAGTGGLETQYF. The DNA of the CDR3 is TGTGCCAGCAGCGCCGGGACAGGGGGCTTAGAGACCCAGTACTTC.